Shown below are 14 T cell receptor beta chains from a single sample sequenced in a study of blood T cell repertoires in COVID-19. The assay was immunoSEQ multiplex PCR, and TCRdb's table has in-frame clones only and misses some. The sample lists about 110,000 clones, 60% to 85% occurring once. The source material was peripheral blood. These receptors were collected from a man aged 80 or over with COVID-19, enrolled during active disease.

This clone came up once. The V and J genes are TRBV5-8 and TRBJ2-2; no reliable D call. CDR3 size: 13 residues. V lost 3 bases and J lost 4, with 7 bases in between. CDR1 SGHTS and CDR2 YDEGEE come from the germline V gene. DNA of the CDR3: TGTGCCAGCAGCTGGGCCCTCACCGGGGAGCTGTTTTTT. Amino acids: CASSWALTGELFF.

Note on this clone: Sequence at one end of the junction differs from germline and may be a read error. The CDR3 nucleotides are TGTGCCAGCTCCCCACAGGGAGGTGGTACTGAAGCTTTCTTT. This sequence encodes CASSPQGGGTEAFF. This chain connects TRBV18 to TRBJ1-1; tentatively, D is TRBD1 (6 bases). Per the germline V gene, CDR1 is KGHSH and CDR2 is LQKENI. CDR3 size: 14 residues.

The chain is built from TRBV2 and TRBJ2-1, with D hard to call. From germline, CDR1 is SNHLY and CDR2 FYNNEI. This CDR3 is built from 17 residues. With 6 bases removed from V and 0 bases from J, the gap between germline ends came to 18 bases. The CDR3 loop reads CASSNEAHVSSYNEQFF. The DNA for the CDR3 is TGTGCCAGCAGCAATGAAGCCCACGTAAGCTCCTACAATGAGCAGTTCTTC.

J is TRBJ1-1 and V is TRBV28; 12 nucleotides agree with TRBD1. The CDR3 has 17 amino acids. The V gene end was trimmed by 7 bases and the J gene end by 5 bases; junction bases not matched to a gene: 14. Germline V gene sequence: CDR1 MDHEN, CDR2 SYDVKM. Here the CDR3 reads CASTSPGTGGVWTEAFF. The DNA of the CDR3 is TGTGCCAGCACCTCGCCTGGGACAGGGGGCGTCTGGACTGAAGCTTTCTTT.

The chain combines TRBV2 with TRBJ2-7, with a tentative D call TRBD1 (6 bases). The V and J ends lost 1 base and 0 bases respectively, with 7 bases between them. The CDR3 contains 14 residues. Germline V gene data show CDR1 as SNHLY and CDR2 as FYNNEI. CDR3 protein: CASSEEGDSYEQYF. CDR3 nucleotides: TGTGCCAGCAGTGAAGAGGGGGACTCCTACGAGCAGTACTTC.

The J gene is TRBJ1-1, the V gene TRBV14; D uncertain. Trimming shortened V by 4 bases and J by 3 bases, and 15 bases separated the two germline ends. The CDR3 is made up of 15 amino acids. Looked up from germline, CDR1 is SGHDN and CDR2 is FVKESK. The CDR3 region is CASSRMNILDTEAFF. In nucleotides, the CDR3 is TGTGCCAGCAGCCGAATGAATATACTGGACACTGAAGCTTTCTTT.

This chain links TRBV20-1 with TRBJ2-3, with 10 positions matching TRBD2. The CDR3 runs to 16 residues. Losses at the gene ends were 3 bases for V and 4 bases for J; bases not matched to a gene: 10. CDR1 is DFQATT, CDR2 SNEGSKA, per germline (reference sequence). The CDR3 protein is CSASLAGAGAPDTQYF. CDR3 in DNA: TGCAGTGCTAGTCTAGCGGGAGCAGGGGCCCCAGATACGCAGTATTTT.

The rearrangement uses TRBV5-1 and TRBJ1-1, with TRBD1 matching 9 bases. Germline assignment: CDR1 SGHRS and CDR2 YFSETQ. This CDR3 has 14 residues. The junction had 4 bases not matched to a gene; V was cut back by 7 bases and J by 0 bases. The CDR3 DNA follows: TGCGCCAGCTTGGGGACAGGGTTGAACACTGAAGCTTTCTTT. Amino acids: CASLGTGLNTEAFF.

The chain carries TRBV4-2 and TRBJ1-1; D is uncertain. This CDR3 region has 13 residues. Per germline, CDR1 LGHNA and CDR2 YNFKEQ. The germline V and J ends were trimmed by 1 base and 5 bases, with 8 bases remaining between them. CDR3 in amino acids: CASSQGLGTEAFF. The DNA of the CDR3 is TGTGCCAGCAGCCAAGGGCTAGGAACTGAAGCTTTCTTT.

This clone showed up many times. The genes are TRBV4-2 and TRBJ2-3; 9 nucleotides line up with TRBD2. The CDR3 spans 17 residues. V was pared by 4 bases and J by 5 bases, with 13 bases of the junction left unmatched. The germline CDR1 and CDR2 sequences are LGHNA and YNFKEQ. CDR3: CASSPPGGSGGEDTQYF. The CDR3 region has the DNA TGTGCCAGCAGCCCCCCCGGGGGTAGCGGGGGCGAAGATACGCAGTATTTT.

The CDR3 region has the DNA TGCAGCGCCCTACAGGCAACTAATGAAAAACTGTTTTTT. Protein sequence: CSALQATNEKLFF. The chain uses TRBV29-1 and TRBJ1-4; D may be TRBD1 (5 bases). Trimming removed 7 bases at V and 0 bases at J, with 9 bases between. The CDR3 runs 13 residues. Per germline, CDR1 SQVTM and CDR2 ANQGSEA.

CDR3 bases: TGTGCCAGCAGCTTAGGGAGAAGGAGCACCGGGGAGCTGTTTTTT. This translates into CASSLGRRSTGELFF. The chain couples TRBV11-2 to TRBJ2-2; no clear D gene. Trimming cost V 1 base and J 4 bases, with 10 bases left between them. The CDR3 extends over 15 amino acids. Germline CDR1 is SGHAT and CDR2 is FQNNGV.

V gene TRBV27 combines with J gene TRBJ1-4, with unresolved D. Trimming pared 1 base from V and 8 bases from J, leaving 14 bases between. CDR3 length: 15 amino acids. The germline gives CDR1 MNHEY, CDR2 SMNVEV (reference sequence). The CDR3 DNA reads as TGTGCCAGCAGTTTATTGGGCGGCGGGAGCGAAAAACTGTTTTTT. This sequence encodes CASSLLGGGSEKLFF.

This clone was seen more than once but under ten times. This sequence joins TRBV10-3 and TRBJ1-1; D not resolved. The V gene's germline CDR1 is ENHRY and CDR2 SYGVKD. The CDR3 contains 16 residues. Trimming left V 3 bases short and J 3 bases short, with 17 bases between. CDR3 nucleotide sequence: TGTGCCATCAGTGATTTTAGTCGAGGGCTAGACACTGAAGCTTTCTTT. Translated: CAISDFSRGLDTEAFF.